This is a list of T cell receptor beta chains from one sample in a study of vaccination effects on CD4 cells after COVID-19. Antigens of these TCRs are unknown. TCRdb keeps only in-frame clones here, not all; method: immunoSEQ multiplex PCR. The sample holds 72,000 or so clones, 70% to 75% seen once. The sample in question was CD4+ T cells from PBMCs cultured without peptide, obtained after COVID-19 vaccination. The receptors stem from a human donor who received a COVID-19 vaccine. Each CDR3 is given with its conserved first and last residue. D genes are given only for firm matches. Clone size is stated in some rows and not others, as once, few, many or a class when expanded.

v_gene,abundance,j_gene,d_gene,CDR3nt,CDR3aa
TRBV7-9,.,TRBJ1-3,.,TGTGCCAGCAGCTTATCACGTCTGACCTCTGGAAACACCATATATTTT,CASSLSRLTSGNTIYF
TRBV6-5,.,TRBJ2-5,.,TGTGCCAGCGCCAGAAACTCAGGGTTGGGGGAGACCCAGTACTTC,CASARNSGLGETQYF
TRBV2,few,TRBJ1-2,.,TGTGCCAGCAGTGAAGCTCGGGCAGCCTCCTATGGCTACACCTTC,CASSEARAASYGYTF
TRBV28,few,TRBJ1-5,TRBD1,TGTGCCAGCCGGGACAGGGGCGGCCGGGACAATCAGCCCCAGCATTTT,CASRDRGGRDNQPQHF
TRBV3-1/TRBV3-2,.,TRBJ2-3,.,TGTGCCAGCAGCCAAGTCACGGGTACGCAGTATTTT,CASSQVTGTQYF
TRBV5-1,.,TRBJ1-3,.,TGCGCCAGCAGCTTGGACAGTCGCTCTGGAAACACCATATATTTT,CASSLDSRSGNTIYF
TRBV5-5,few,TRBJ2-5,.,TGTGCCAGCAGCTCGTCTTCGGGCGGGGAGACCCAGTACTTC,CASSSSSGGETQYF
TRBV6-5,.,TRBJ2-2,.,TGTGCCAGCAGTTTACCAGGGACCGGGGAGCTGTTTTTT,CASSLPGTGELFF
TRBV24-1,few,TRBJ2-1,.,TGTGCCACCAGTGATTTTAAGGGGCATGAGCAGTTCTTC,CATSDFKGHEQFF
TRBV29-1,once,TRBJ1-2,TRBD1,TGCAGCGGAGGACAGGAGTACTATGGCTACACCTTC,CSGGQEYYGYTF
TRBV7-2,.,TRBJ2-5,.,TGTGCCAGCAGCTCAACGGGACGGATCCAAGAGACCCAGTACTTC,CASSSTGRIQETQYF
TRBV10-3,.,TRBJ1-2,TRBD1,TGTGCCATAGGACAGGGCCCCCTCCAGGGATACACCTTC,CAIGQGPLQGYTF
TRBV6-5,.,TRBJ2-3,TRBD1,TGTGCCAGCAGTTACAGGGGGCCCGGCGGCACAGATACGCAGTATTTT,CASSYRGPGGTDTQYF
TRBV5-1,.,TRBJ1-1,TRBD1,TGCGCCAGCAGCACCGGAACAGGGGGAGTAGCTTTCTTT,CASSTGTGGVAFF
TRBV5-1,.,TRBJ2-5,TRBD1,TGCGCCAGCAGTTTACAGGGGGAAGAGACCCAGTACTTC,CASSLQGEETQYF
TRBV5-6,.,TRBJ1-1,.,TGTGCCAGCAGCTCGGGACCGCTGAACACTGAAGCTTTCTTT,CASSSGPLNTEAFF
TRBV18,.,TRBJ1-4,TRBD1,TGTGCCAGCTCACCGCCGGCGGACAGGGGTGAAAAACTGTTTTTT,CASSPPADRGEKLFF